This TCR beta chain was retrieved from a study of T cells in Graves' hyperthyroidism and ophthalmopathy (dated by TCRdb to the late 2010s). Study-wide context: Peripheral blood was collected at initial diagnosis, before any treatment. To identify TCR V-J signatures that set the groups apart, the researchers used a discovery cohort of 90 to 100 patients, made up of fewer than 50 with Graves' ophthalmopathy and approximately 57 with stable Graves' hyperthyroidism. Whether ophthalmopathy could be predicted prospectively was tested in an independent validation cohort made up of 18 hyperthyroidism patients plus 17 patients who later progressed to ophthalmopathy. The 100 or so discovery patients were randomly split 7:3 into training and test sets. The study also compared thyroid tissue and blood T-cell repertoires from more than 5 Graves' hyperthyroidism patients. After blood sampling, hyperthyroidism patients were treated with methimazole at a starting dose of 30 mg daily, and ophthalmopathy patients were treated with high-dose intravenous methylprednisolone. TCR Vbeta CDR3 sequencing of around 130 peripheral blood samples (around 45 ophthalmopathy, about 80 hyperthyroidism and roughly 17 progressor patients) is reported in the paper. Broader findings and caveats from the paper: A 13 V-J signature model separated ophthalmopathy from stable hyperthyroidism, with just over 85% sensitivity and roughly 84% specificity in cross-validation and 80%/75% in testing. Most expanded thyroid clonotypes (frequency above 0.001) were also found in blood, which suggests that blood repertoires may mirror thyroid immune responses. In validation, progression to ophthalmopathy was predicted by the model with 70.59% sensitivity and roughly 76% specificity, a median of roughly 6.4 months before onset. No statistical method was used to set the sample size in advance, and investigators knew the group allocation.

Graves' hyperthyroidism was defined as stable when no progression to ophthalmopathy occurred over 18 months of follow-up. Hyperthyroidism patients were newly diagnosed, with disease duration under 2 months, and aged 18 to 65 years. Any patient with an uncontrolled infection, another autoimmune disease, pregnancy or lactation was excluded. Clinical symptoms, serum thyroxine and TRAb, thyroid ultrasound, and orbital computed tomography formed the basis for the diagnoses. Ficoll-Paque density gradient centrifugation was used to isolate PBMCs from approximately 11 ml of fresh peripheral blood. Total RNA was extracted using Trizol reagent, and RNA quality was assessed on an Agilent 2100 Bioanalyzer. From the cysteine through the phenylalanine, the CDR3 covers 14 amino acids. Only CDR3 DNA is held: 42 bases, read in frame from base 1. The junction shows trimming of 5 bases on V and 1 base on J, plus 11 bases between the germline ends. CDR1 SNHLY and CDR2 FYNNEI were looked up in the germline V gene.

The table lists this clonotype with many counts. What this receptor recognizes is not known. Base qualities are not at hand, and no much larger clone is one base apart. TCR beta CDR3 regions were amplified from RNA transcripts. A first-round RT-PCR of the TCR CDR3 used the HTBI primer set with the Qiagen OneStep RT-PCR kit. The libraries were constructed in a second round of multiplex PCR and then size-selected and purified. Sequencing of the libraries was done on an Illumina HiSeq2000 using paired-end 100 bp reads. As for the authors' bioinformatics: SOAPnuke was used to process the raw data, removing reads that contained adapters or uncalled bases, had a mean Phred below 15, or lacked an exact match to the constant primer or identifier. High-quality paired reads were merged with COPE v1.2.5, and unique nucleotide sequences were defined as clonotypes. Clonotypes were aligned to IMGT TRBV, TRBD and TRBJ reference segments using MiTCR v1.1. Only V-J combinations with frequency above 0.0001, covering 99.2% of repertoires, were analysed. The TCS score was defined as the ratio of F50 (clonal expansion) to E x V (chaos), calculated using BLOSUM62-based TCRdist between CDR3 peptides within each V-J. Welch's t-statistics and random forest reduced 450 to 600 V-J features to some 14, which were used in a naive Bayes classifier (R e1071). TCRdb applied fastp at Q25 and MiXCR to the public reads, then kept only in-frame beta chains. Each entry is one CDR3 protein sequence, shown with its most common DNA and genes. In this record, the V and J calls reflect TCRdb's handling and not the investigators' own analysis. The sample records 500,000 to 700,000 distinct CDR3 sequences, roughly a sixth of which are singletons. Clones ranked in the top ten supply approximately 20% of the sample.

The sequence derives from a woman between 18 and 30 years old with Graves' hyperthyroidism. Sequencing used blood. The V gene is TRBV2 and the J gene is TRBJ2-5; confidence is insufficient to name the D gene. The encoded CDR3 is CASSHGRTQETQYF. The nucleotide sequence is TGTGCCAGCAGTCACGGAAGGACCCAAGAGACCCAGTACTTC.